This T cell receptor (beta chain) appears in the sequencing data of a study of control samples from healthy donors and cancer patients (dated by TCRdb to 2018 to 2021). For CDR1 and CDR2, the germline V gene lists KGHSH and LQKENI. The CDR3 contains 15 residues, cysteine and phenylalanine counted. Only CDR3 DNA is held: 45 bases, read in frame from base 1. This clone appeared once. The antigen it binds to is not known. Relative to the germline gene, one junction end is altered; a read error may explain this. Library preparation used the immunoSEQ multiplex PCR assay. TCRdb limited this immuneACCESS table to in-frame rearrangements with V and J called. A share of clones is missing; checked studies link under half to unresolved V genes, and the rest is unexplained. This sample lists about 13,000 clones; 75% to 85% were detected once. Clones ranked in the top ten supply 7.5% to 8.5% of the sample.

The sequence joins TRBV18 to TRBJ1-1, with no confidently assigned D gene. The sequence was obtained from a male donor with melanoma. The sequencing sample was made of formalin-fixed, paraffin-embedded tissue. The nucleotide sequence is TGTACCAGCTCACCCTCTCCGGCGGGAGGCACTGAAGCTTTCTTT. This yields the protein CTSSPSPAGGTEAFF.